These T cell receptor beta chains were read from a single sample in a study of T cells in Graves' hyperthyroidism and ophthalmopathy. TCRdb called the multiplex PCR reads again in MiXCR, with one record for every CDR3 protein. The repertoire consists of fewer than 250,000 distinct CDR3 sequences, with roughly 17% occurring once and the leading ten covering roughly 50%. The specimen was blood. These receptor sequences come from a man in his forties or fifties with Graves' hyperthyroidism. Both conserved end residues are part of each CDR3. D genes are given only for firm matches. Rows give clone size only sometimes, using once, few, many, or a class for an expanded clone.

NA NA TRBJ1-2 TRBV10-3 TGTGCCATCAGTGAGTCAGCTGGAAAAAGGGATAACTATGGCTACACCTTC CAISESAGKRDNYGYTF
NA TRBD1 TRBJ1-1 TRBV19 TGTGCCAGTATTTACAGGGGTGGGACTGAAGCCTTCTTT CASIYRGGTEAFF
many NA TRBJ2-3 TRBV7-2 TGTGCCAGCAGTTCACGGGGGCTCACAGATACGCAGTATTTT CASSSRGLTDTQYF
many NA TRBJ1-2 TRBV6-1 TGTGCCAGCAGTGAAGGTGACTATGGCTACACCTTC CASSEGDYGYTF
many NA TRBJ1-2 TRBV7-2 TGTGCCAGCAGCTTAGTCCCCCGGGCCGTCTATGGCTACACCTTC CASSLVPRAVYGYTF
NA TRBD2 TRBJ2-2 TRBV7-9 TGTGCCAGCAGCTCCTGGACTAGCGGGTACACCGGGGAGCTGTTTTTT CASSSWTSGYTGELFF
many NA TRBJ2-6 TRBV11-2 TGTGCCAGCAGCGAAAACCTATCTGGGGCCAACGTCCTGACTTTC CASSENLSGANVLTF
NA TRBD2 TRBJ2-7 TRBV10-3 TGTGCCATCACCTTCCGAGCGGGAGGGCCGTTGGACTACGAGCAGTACTTC CAITFRAGGPLDYEQYF
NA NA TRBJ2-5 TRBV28 TGTGCCAGCAGTTCCCAACCCCCAAGTGAGCTAGGGGCCCAGTACTTC CASSSQPPSELGAQYF
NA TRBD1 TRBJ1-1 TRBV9 TGTGCCAGCAGCGTGGGACAGGGGGCGGGTTTCACTGAAGCTTTCTTT CASSVGQGAGFTEAFF
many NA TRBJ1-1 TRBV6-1 TGTGCCAGCAGTGAAAACGAGGGAACTGAAGCTTTCTTT CASSENEGTEAFF
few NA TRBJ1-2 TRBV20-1 TGCAGTGCTAAGGTCCGATGGCTTGGCTACACCTTC CSAKVRWLGYTF
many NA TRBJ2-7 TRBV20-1 TGCAGTGCTAGGAACACAGGATCCTACGAGCAGTACTTC CSARNTGSYEQYF
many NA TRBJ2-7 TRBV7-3 TGTGCCAGCAGCTTAACCGGGGGCGCGGGCCACGAGCAGTACTTC CASSLTGGAGHEQYF
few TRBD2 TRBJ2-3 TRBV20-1 TGCAGTGCTCCCGGACTAGCGGGAGCAGATACGCAGTATTTT CSAPGLAGADTQYF
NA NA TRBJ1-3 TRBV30 TGTGCCTGGAGTACCGGGTTTGGGAACACCATATATTTT CAWSTGFGNTIYF
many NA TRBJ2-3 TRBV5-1 TGCGCCAGCAGCTTGAGTCCTTACACAGATACGCAGTATTTT CASSLSPYTDTQYF
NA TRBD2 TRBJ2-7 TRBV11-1 TGTGCCAGCAGCACGCGACTAGCGCCCCCATTCGAGCAGTACTTC CASSTRLAPPFEQYF
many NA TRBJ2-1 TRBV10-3 TGTGCCATCAGTGATTCGTCGGCTGAGCAGTTCTTC CAISDSSAEQFF